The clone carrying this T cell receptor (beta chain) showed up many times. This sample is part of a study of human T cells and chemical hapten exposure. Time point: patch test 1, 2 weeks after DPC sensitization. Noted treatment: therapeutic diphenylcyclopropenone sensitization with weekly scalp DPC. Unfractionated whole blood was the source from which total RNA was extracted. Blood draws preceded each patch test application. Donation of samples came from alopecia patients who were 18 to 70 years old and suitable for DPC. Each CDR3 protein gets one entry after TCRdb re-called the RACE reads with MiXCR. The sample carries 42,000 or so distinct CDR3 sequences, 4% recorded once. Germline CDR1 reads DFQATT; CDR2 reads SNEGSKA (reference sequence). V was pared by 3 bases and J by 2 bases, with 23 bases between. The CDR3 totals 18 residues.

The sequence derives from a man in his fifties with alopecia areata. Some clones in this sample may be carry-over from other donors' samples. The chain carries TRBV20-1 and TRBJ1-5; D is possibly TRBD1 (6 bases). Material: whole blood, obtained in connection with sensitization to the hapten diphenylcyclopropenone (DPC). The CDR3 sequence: CSASLTGPGLFGNQPQHF. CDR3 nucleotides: TGCAGTGCTAGTCTTACAGGGCCCGGGCTTTTTGGCAATCAGCCCCAGCATTTT.